The clone carrying this TCR beta chain was seen a handful of times. Its specificity is not known. This entry comes from a study of Graves' ophthalmopathy and Graves' hyperthyroidism. Presentation of ophthalmopathy in the donors involved moderate-to-severe activity, CAS ≥3, NOSPECS ≥4 and a duration under 3 months. Study-level results: Ophthalmopathy progression predictions by the model showed roughly 75% specificity and 70.59% sensitivity. Detected in blood as well were most expanded thyroid clonotypes with frequency above 0.001.

For repertoire sequencing, the TCR beta CDR3 regions were amplified from RNA transcripts. RT-PCR was first run with HTBI primers, then multiplex PCR in a second round. Each CDR3 protein gets one entry after TCRdb re-called the multiplex PCR reads with MiXCR. In the table there are over 450,000 distinct CDR3 sequences, approximately 15% of which are singletons. Germline assignment: CDR1 SNHLY and CDR2 FYNNEI. The V and J ends lost 8 bases and 0 bases, in that order; junction bases with no gene match: 5. This CDR3 comprises 16 residues. This TCR was sampled from a woman aged 25-40 years with Graves' ophthalmopathy. The sequenced sample consisted of blood. The V gene is TRBV2, the J gene TRBJ2-5, with 14 bases identical to TRBD2. The CDR3 region has the DNA TGTGCCAGCCGACTAGCGGGAGGGCGGTACCAAGAGACCCAGTACTTC. It encodes CASRLAGGRYQETQYF.